This TCR beta chain was profiled in a study of T-cell memory formation after mild COVID-19. Background on the study: TCR clusters mostly belonged to single donors. Study outcomes and limitations: Some clones that responded were present in memory (sampled pre-infection), which suggests cross-reactive memory joined. Those CD4+ clones that contracted were mainly in CM and EM (CD8+ ones in EMRA). A second wave of clones peaked on day 37, and their SARS-CoV-2 specificity went unconfirmed.

This CDR3 contains 15 residues. V was clipped by 1 base and J by 0 bases; unmatched bases: 3. Germline CDR1 reads DFQATT; CDR2 reads SNEGSKA (reference sequence). Using its own MiXCR run on the 5' RACE reads, TCRdb lists one record per CDR3 protein. The sample consists of about 350,000 distinct CDR3 sequences, about 13% of them appearing once. The table lists this clonotype with a few counts. Its antigen is undetermined. Source material: PBMCs or a T cell subset sorted from them (not recorded which). The V and J genes are TRBV20-1 and TRBJ2-3; 8 bases line up with TRBD2. The sequence was collected from a man between 18 and 35 years old who had mild COVID-19 (a few samples of this study predate the infection). Cell type and time point are not known. CDR3 DNA sequence: TGCAGTGCTAGAGTGCCTAGCGGGAGCACAGATACGCAGTATTTT. Protein product: CSARVPSGSTDTQYF.